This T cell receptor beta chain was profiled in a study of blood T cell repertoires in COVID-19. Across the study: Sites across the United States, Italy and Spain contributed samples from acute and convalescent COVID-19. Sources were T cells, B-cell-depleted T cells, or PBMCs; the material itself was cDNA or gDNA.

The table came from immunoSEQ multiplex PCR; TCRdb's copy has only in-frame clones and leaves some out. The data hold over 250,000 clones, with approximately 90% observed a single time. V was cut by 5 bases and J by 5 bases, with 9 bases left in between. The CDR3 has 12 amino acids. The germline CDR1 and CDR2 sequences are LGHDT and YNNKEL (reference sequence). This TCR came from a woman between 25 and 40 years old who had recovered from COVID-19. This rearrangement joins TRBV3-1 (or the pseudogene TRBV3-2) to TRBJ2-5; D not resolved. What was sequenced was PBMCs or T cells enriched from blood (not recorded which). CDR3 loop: CASSYYAETQYF. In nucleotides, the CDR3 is TGTGCCAGCAGCTACTACGCGGAGACCCAGTACTTC.